This record concerns one TCR delta chain sequence. TCRdb's entry gives the protein of a much larger clone, which mismatches this DNA's translation at residue 5, likely from a read error; the protein reported here is translated from the DNA. Germline loops: CDR1 GEAIGNYY, CDR2 EKD. This CDR3 has 14 amino acids. Trimming took 3 bases from V and 3 from J, leaving 13 bases between them. TCRdb redid clone calling on the RT-PCR reads using CATT. Of fewer than 1,500 delta-chain clones in the sample, about 4.9% are singletons; the top ten hold roughly 32%. This sample is drawn from a study of gamma-delta T cells after stem cell transplantation.

V gene TRDV2 combines with J gene TRDJ1; D possibly corresponds to TRDD3 (5 bases). The receptor was isolated from a human donor. It is not recorded whose cells these are; they may come from a transplant donor. The material sequenced was gamma-delta T cells. The CDR3 DNA reads as TGTGCCTGTGACCACATACTGGACGCCGATAAACTCATCTTT. It is translated as CACDHILDADKLIF.